This entry is about one T cell receptor beta chain. This clone has a handful of counts. What this receptor recognizes is not known. No clone much larger than this one lies a single base away; base qualities are absent. The record originates from a study of cytomegalovirus exposure and HLA in healthy donors (dated by TCRdb to 2016 to 2017). Background for the entire study: In an earlier analysis of approximately 640 of the donors, under 300 Gb of sequence data and 117 million unique TCR beta sequences from about 180 million T cells were reported. Donor age, sex, ethnicity and CMV serostatus were compiled alongside the repertoire data. Rather than using new phenotypic data, the later analysis identified candidate immune exposures from TCR beta sequences and from how often those sequences occurred across donors. Class I and class II HLA loci were covered by the typing at four-digit resolution. The study used immunosequencing to profile the T cell repertoires of some 600 subjects and linked those repertoires to cytomegalovirus serostatus. Every repertoire in the discovery cohort had been generated on one and the same sequencing platform. To study patterns of TCR occurrence, a later analysis re-analyzed previously published TCR beta repertoires from several hundred donors and added high-resolution HLA genotyping. To decide whether each TCR beta V gene segment behaved as functional or pseudogenic, an earlier analysis of approximately 590 of the donors relied on high-throughput TCR beta sequencing. In addition to the first cohort of several hundred subjects, a separate validation cohort of around 110 different subjects was used. In a later genetic analysis, genome-wide SNP genotypes for about 60% of the 666 donors were used, and that subset was treated as a discovery cohort. Among a few hundred genotyped donors of the cohort, an average of approximately 230,000 unique TCR beta nucleotide sequences were sequenced per donor, around 20% of them non-productive. The number of typed donors differed by locus: roughly 629-640 for A, B, C, DRB1 and DQB1; some 500 for DQA1; approximately 600 for DPA1; and 400 to 480 for DPB1. A handful of DR-DQ haplotypes were handled as single units for association and clustering because linkage in the cohort was strong. The aim of the study was to test whether cataloging public T cell receptors could identify signatures of past pathogen exposure. High-throughput TCR immunosequencing, statistical association of individual TCRs with disease status, and machine learning were combined to predict cytomegalovirus infection status. An early release that covered about 600 HLA-typed donors contained 250 to 350 gigabases of sequencing data and tens of millions of unique TCR sequences. Among the roughly 430 genotyped donors, roughly 80% belonged to the genetic ancestry cluster associated with self-reported Caucasian donors.

The library was built by means of the immunoSEQ multiplex PCR assay. For the multiplex PCR, a mixture combining 60 forward primers for TCR Vbeta segments and 13 reverse primers for TCR Jbeta segments was used. A multiplex PCR assay on genomic DNA amplified the CDR3 region of rearranged TCR beta genes. On the Illumina HiSeq System, the amplified TCR beta libraries were sequenced as 87-base-pair reads. Concerning the study's data processing: A later analysis counted 65 million to 90 million unique TCR beta chains across the 670 or so repertoires, and 9 million to 14 million of these chains were shared by at least two donors. Raw reads were error-corrected and collapsed into unique sequences with a nearest-neighbor algorithm that merged closely related sequences to remove PCR and sequencing errors. CDR3 sequences were aligned to IMGT reference sequences to assign V, D and J gene segments. For a sequence to be retained, a match of at least six nucleotides was required to both a V gene segment and a J gene segment. Rearrangements were called productive when the CDR3 lacked stop codons and stayed in frame with V and J; all others were non-productive. Following IMGT convention, CDR3 was defined as the stretch from the second conserved V-encoded cysteine to the conserved J-encoded phenylalanine. Sequences without an unambiguous match to a single V gene segment were excluded from the earlier analysis of approximately 600 of the donors. In an earlier analysis of almost 600 of the donors, a V segment was called functional when productive rearrangements were above 56.7%, and segregating when the standard deviation between donors exceeded 5%. A statistical classification framework was built to diagnose cytomegalovirus status from the catalog of TCR beta chain sequences. V and J gene assignment, in a later analysis, came from comparing TCR nucleotide sequences with IMGT/GENE-DB human TR gene sequences. Using the TCRdist pipeline, a later analysis assigned CDR3 sequences along with most-parsimonious VDJ recombination scenarios. In a later analysis, each TCR beta chain was defined by its CDR3 amino acid sequence together with its V-gene family, and reads without a unique V-gene family were excluded. To address suspected cross-contamination and a sequencing artifact, a later analysis removed some 620 highly shared, low-generation-probability nucleotide sequences. In a later analysis, a clonal expansion index for each public chain was calculated from normalized within-repertoire ranks of inferred template counts. Generation probabilities in a later analysis came from a VDJ recombination model fitted to out-of-frame rearrangements, and those results were checked against IGoR. A later analysis scored TCR-TCR, TCR-HLA and TCR-CMV co-occurrence with hypergeometric tests, applying a repertoire-size bias correction to TCR pairs. In a later analysis, false discovery rates were estimated by permuting HLA or CMV assignments 20 times. In a later analysis, co-occurring TCRs were grouped with DBSCAN, and TCRdist sequence similarity was added when clustering was performed within HLA-allele-positive subsets. Co-occurrence clustering excluded repertoires with fewer than 30,000 or more than 120,000 public chains, plus five with anomalous nucleotide sharing. TCRdb's version of the immuneACCESS table is confined to in-frame rearrangements and falls short of the full clone set. An unresolved V gene accounts for under half of the shortfall where checked; the remainder is of unknown origin. That table furnishes V, J and clone size, whereas the DNA furnished D and trimming. This sample has 180,000 or so clones in its table, and about 82% of those were observed once. 1.5% to 2% of the sample goes to the ten largest clones.

Overall results and qualifications from the work: According to the authors, the approach could potentially be generalized to other disease states and immunological phenotypes. Broadly in line with IMGT annotations, most TCR beta V segments showed up in productive rearrangements about 87% or about 30% of the time in an earlier analysis of 450 to 750 of the donors. Sequencing depth was assumed to be roughly uniform across donors in the presence/absence analyses, though that assumption may not hold. In this cohort, only TCR beta chains were sequenced, and detectable features were limited by the absence of alpha or paired-chain data. Specific HLA alleles were associated with about 17,000 TCR beta sequences at a false discovery rate of 0.05 in a later analysis. In a later analysis, TCR association rates were found to vary across HLA loci, with the most associated TCRs seen for DRB1 alleles and the fewest for HLA-C alleles. A further reported finding was that TCR beta sequences accurately predicted the HLA-A and HLA-B alleles for most subjects in the first cohort. Correlated functional status among segregating V segments might reflect linkage disequilibrium, but an unknown experimental factor could not be ruled out. Most TCR sequences were observed very rarely across donors, whereas some public TCRs were present in many individuals. Assigning TCR associations to individual alleles was difficult when HLA alleles, especially DR and DQ, strongly co-occurred. CMV serostatus was the only immune exposure information available for the cohort. Most CMV-associated TCR beta chains appeared to be HLA-restricted in a later analysis, and the HLA associations seemed to be driven largely by CMV exposure. The classifier was reported to diagnose cytomegalovirus status with high specificity and sensitivity in both the original cohort and the validation cohort. Compared with equally common non-associated chains, HLA-associated TCR beta chains in a later analysis were more clonally expanded and had lower generation probabilities. A cluster of highly shared sequence variants was judged likely to be a technical artifact of the sequencing pipeline. According to a later analysis, parvovirus B19, influenza, CMV and Epstein-Barr virus appeared linked to several top co-occurrence clusters. A later genetic analysis reported fewer N-insertions in productive TCRs among donors in an Asian-associated ancestry cluster than the approximately 700-donor mean. A few of the identified cytomegalovirus-associated TCR beta chains were confirmed in vitro to be specific for cytomegalovirus antigens. The study gave a list of under 200 TCR beta chains associated with cytomegalovirus. Because counts were too low, roughly 17 rarely observed V segments, including chromosome 9 orphons, were left out of the earlier analysis of some 600 of the donors. An association between a missense DCLRE1C variant and V-gene and J-gene trimming of TCR beta chains was found in a later genetic analysis and replicated in an independent cohort. Because some donors lacked HLA typing at each locus, the association tests relied only on the typed subset.

In total, about 650 healthy bone marrow donors made up the cohort. All cohort members were sampled while nominally healthy, although unrecorded immune exposures were likely present. The donor was CMV seronegative and was included in the group of a few hundred seronegative cohort members. A peripheral blood sample was collected from each donor, and TCR beta sequencing was performed on peripheral blood mononuclear cells. Genomic DNA was extracted from the blood cell samples with the Qiagen DNeasy Blood Extraction Kit. This receptor was obtained from a woman in her twenties or thirties in good health and CMV-seronegative. Input material: PBMCs.

The DNA sequence reads TGTGCCGGGGTTTTCGGGACTCGAGTATCCTACGAGCAGTACTTC. The resulting protein is CAGVFGTRVSYEQYF. The chain is made from TRBV30 and TRBJ2-7; a weak D assignment points to TRBD2 (6 bases agree). V was cut back by 8 bases and J by 1 base, leaving a gap of 21 bases between them. The germline V gene (reference sequence) sets CDR1 to GTSNPN and CDR2 to SVGIG. Including the terminal cysteine and phenylalanine, the CDR3 comprises 15 residues. Only the CDR3 DNA stays, 45 bases, in frame from base 1. Beyond the CDR3, the reference TRBV30 and TRBJ2-7 genes provide the residues; the full variable domain reads: SQTIHQWPATLVQPVGSPLSLECTVEGTSNPNLYWYRQAAGRGLQLLFYSVGIGQISSEVPQNLSASRPQDRQFILSSKKLLLSDSGFYLCAGVFGTRVSYEQYFGPGTRLTVT.